The rows below give T cell receptor beta chains drawn from one sample of a study of control samples from healthy donors and cancer patients. Clones were read by immunoSEQ multiplex PCR, and TCRdb kept only the in-frame ones, dropping some. The top ten clones hold 0.68% of a sample with approximately 150,000 clones, 92% of them seen once. Sequencing used blood. The receptors were sampled from a woman aged 25 to 39 in good health. CDR3s include the opening cysteine and the closing phenylalanine or tryptophan.

j_call	v_call	cdr3_aa
TRBJ2-4	TRBV4-3	CASSQDPLGWAKNIQYF
TRBJ2-2	TRBV3-1/TRBV3-2	CASSQARNTGELFF
TRBJ2-3	TRBV7-2	CASKTRGRTDTQYF
TRBJ1-4	TRBV6-5	CASSFPGDEKLFF
TRBJ1-1	TRBV28	CASSSGGVNTEAFF
TRBJ2-4	TRBV21-1	CASSREGTGGSPLAKNIQYF
TRBJ2-7	TRBV4-1	CASSQVDRGSYEQYF
TRBJ2-5	TRBV28	CASSPAAGTDQETQYF
TRBJ1-4	TRBV11-3	CASSPKTAFGEKLFF
TRBJ1-1	TRBV5-6	CASSPTFSNRGGYTEAFF
TRBJ1-1	TRBV7-3	CASSSDRNTEAFF
TRBJ2-3	TRBV9	CASGGGSRDTQYF
TRBJ1-3	TRBV5-6	CARPVAGNTIYF
TRBJ1-5	TRBV28	CASSDRAQPQHF
TRBJ1-1	TRBV5-1	CASSQGLNTEAFF
TRBJ1-5	TRBV2	CASSDESGSNQPQHF
TRBJ2-2	TRBV7-9	CASSLVQNTGELFF
TRBJ2-5	TRBV9	CASSTPGTRRETQYF
TRBJ1-3	TRBV15	CATSREVPKAGNTIYF
TRBJ2-7	TRBV18	CASSVQGSYEQYF
TRBJ2-3	TRBV11-2	CASSLEGWTTDTQYF
TRBJ1-5	TRBV5-1	CASSPGQYSNQPQHF
TRBJ1-6	TRBV12-3/TRBV12-4	CASSLGGHSPLHF
TRBJ2-3	TRBV29-1	CSVGLTDPRAGGPFYTDTQYF
TRBJ1-6	TRBV27	CASRQGPNSPLHF
TRBJ2-7	TRBV9	CASSPREGLAKTYEQYF
TRBJ1-6	TRBV28	CASSVPGTGISPLHF
TRBJ1-2	TRBV4-1	CASSQSFIRGSQGYTF
TRBJ2-7	TRBV7-8	CASSLAAMVGEFYEQYF
TRBJ1-5	TRBV2	CASRATMGDNRFPNQPQHF
TRBJ2-3	TRBV7-2	CASSEGTFRPDTQYF
TRBJ2-5	TRBV29-1	CSVSPKETQYF
TRBJ1-2	TRBV2	CASNVFVELAF
TRBJ1-3	TRBV12-3/TRBV12-4	CASIGTPGGTIYF
TRBJ1-3	TRBV4-3	CASSAAKSSGNTIYF
TRBJ2-1	TRBV27	CASSLGLAGVAEQFF
TRBJ1-1	TRBV7-9	CASSPGQVGTEAFF
TRBJ2-7	TRBV3-1/TRBV3-2	CASSHRYEQYF
TRBJ2-1	TRBV7-2	CASSSTSGTHNEQFF
TRBJ2-1	TRBV14	CASSQDRGLGTGGIEQFF
TRBJ2-1	TRBV10-3	CAITERELKYNEQFF
TRBJ1-4	TRBV7-9	CASSLGRELATNEKLFF
TRBJ2-3	TRBV27	CASSSPRAGSTDTQYF
TRBJ2-1	TRBV5-5	CASSWGPGQGATEQFF
TRBJ2-1	TRBV6-5	CASTGPGSSYNEQFF
TRBJ2-3	TRBV28	CASSPSSGRPHTDTQYF
TRBJ2-1	TRBV28	CASRPGLAGYEQFF
TRBJ1-3	TRBV21-1	CASSKETPGDTIYF
TRBJ2-2	TRBV27	CASSLSDTGELFF
TRBJ1-1	TRBV29-1	CSVRLWNTEAFF
TRBJ2-3	TRBV15	CATSRDLGFPDTQYF
TRBJ1-4	TRBV7-9	CASSQGAWDEKLFF
TRBJ2-7	TRBV7-2	CASSLEAGLYEQYF
TRBJ2-7	TRBV5-1	CASSRRRSGGHEQYF
TRBJ1-6	TRBV6-5	CASSSSYNSPLHF
TRBJ2-6	TRBV9	CASSVVPTTGANVLTF
TRBJ1-4	TRBV6-9	CASRGLFMEEKLFF